This TCR beta chain was sequenced for a study of blood T cell repertoires in COVID-19. Individuals drawn from around 25 US areas were about 18 to 95 years old. Participants' own reports of clinical history determined their cohort assignment. Symptom resolution, clearance, or two negative PCRs marked the recovered donors of Cohort 3. Per the germline V gene, CDR1 is KGHSH and CDR2 is LQKENI. The CDR3 has 16 residues. Trimming at V came to 3 bases and at J to 7 bases, leaving 10 bases not matched to a gene. Original processing notes: Counts of nucleated cells, estimated from reference gene primer amplification, were obtained. Measured with immunoSEQ multiplex PCR; TCRdb has only the in-frame clones, and not every one. The V and J calls and clone size were taken over from that table, and D and trimming were inferred from the DNA. Of approximately 200,000 clones in the sample, about 90% were seen once.

Input material: PBMCs or T cells enriched from blood (not recorded which). The chain is built from TRBV18 and TRBJ2-1; the match to TRBD1 covers 9 bases. The sequence was obtained from a man aged 25 to 40 who had recovered from COVID-19. The CDR3 bases are TGTGCCAGCTCACCGCTTAAGGACAGGGGTAATAATGAGCAGTTCTTC. It translates to CASSPLKDRGNNEQFF.